This paragraph covers one T cell receptor (beta chain) sequence. Its antigen is unknown. A read error may produce the germline difference seen at one junction end. Reverse transcription of roughly 0.5 to 1 ug RNA was carried out with random hexamers. TCRdb reanalysed the immunoSEQ multiplex PCR reads using MiXCR and keeps one entry per CDR3 protein. The sample holds approximately 230,000 distinct CDR3 sequences, 85% to 95% seen once. The data belong to a study of CD8 T cells in Susac syndrome. Study findings and constraints: The relatively small number of individuals in the TCR sequencing and HLA analysis was acknowledged by the study.

CD8+ and CD4+ T cells were negatively isolated; TEMRA cells were FACS-enriched. CDR3 length: 17 amino acids. Germline-derived CDR1 and CDR2 are LGHDT and YNNKEL (reference sequence). Sequenced input: CD4+ T cells from PBMCs. The TCR sequence derives from a human donor with multiple sclerosis. The chain carries TRBV3-1 and TRBJ2-1, with 10 positions matching TRBD2. This CDR3 is CASSHSVGLAVYNAQFF. For the CDR3, the DNA is TGTGCCAGCAGCCACTCCGTCGGACTAGCGGTCTACAATGCGCAGTTCTTC.